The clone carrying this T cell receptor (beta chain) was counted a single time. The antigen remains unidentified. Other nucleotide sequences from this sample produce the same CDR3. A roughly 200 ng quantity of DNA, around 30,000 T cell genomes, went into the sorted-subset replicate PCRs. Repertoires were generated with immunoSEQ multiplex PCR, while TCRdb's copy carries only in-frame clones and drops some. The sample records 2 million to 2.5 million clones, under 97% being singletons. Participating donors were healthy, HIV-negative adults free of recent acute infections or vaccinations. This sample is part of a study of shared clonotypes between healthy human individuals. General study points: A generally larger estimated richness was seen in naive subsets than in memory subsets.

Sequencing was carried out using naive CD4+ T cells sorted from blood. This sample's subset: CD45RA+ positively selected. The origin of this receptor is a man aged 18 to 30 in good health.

The CDR3 coding sequence is TGCGCCAGCAGCTTGGCCGGCTCCTATAATTCACCCCTCCACTTT. Translation: CASSLAGSYNSPLHF. The V and J genes are TRBV5-1 and TRBJ1-6, with no clear D. The CDR3 consists of 15 residues. V lost 0 bases, J lost 0 bases, and 4 bases lay in between. Germline CDR1 SGHRS, CDR2 YFSETQ.